The T cell receptor beta chain described here comes from a study of blood T cells in healthy people across ages. The study, taken as a whole, reports: Diversity of TCR beta per million T cells declined in a roughly linear way with age.

The CDR3 covers 14 residues. Germline values: CDR1 SEHNR, CDR2 FQNEAQ (reference sequence). Trimming left V 4 bases short and J 3 bases short, with 12 bases between. As to this clonotype: Its antigen remains unidentified.

A second PCR, run for roughly 7 to 11 cycles, used a sample-barcoded 5' primer plus a J-beta primer mix. Tags on each cDNA molecule came from a template-switch adaptor with 12 random nucleotides. TCRdb called the 5' RACE reads again in MiXCR, with one record for every CDR3 protein. The table lists approximately 2,000,000 distinct CDR3 sequences, about 39% of them singletons, with around 23% in the top ten. Extractions gave at least 5.5 micrograms of total RNA per sample. This clonotype originated in a human donor in good health. The V gene is TRBV7-9, the J gene TRBJ1-2, with D maybe TRBD1 (6 bases). The sample consisted of blood. This CDR3 is CASSSGTHYYGYTF. The CDR3 DNA sequence: TGTGCCAGCAGCTCGGGGACACATTACTATGGCTACACCTTC.